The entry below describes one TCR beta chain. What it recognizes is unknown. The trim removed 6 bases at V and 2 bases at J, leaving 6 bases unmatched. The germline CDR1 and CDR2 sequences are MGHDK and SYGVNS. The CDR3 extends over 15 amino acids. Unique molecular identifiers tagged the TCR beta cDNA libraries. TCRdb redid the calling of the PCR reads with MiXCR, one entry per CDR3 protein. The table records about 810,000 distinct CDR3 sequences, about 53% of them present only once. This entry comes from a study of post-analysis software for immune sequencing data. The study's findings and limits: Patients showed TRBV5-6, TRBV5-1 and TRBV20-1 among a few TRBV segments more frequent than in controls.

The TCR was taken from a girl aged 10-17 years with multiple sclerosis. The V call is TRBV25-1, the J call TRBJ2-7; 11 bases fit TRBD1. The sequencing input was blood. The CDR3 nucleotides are TGTGCCAGCAGGCCTCCGGGACAGGGGGCCTACGAGCAGTACTTC. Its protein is CASRPPGQGAYEQYF.